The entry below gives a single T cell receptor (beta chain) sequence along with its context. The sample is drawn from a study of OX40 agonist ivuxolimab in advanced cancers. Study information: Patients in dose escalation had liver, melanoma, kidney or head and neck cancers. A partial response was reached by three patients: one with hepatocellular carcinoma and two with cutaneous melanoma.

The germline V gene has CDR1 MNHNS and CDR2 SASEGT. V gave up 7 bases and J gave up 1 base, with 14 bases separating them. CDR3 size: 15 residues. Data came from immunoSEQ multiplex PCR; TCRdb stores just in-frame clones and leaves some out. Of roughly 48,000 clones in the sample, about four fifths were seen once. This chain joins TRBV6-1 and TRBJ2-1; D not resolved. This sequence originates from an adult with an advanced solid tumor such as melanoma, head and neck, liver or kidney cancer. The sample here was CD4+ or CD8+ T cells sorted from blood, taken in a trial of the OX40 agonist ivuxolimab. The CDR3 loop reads CASILSLGSYNEQFF. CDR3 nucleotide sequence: TGTGCCAGCATCCTCAGCCTGGGGTCCTACAATGAGCAGTTCTTC.